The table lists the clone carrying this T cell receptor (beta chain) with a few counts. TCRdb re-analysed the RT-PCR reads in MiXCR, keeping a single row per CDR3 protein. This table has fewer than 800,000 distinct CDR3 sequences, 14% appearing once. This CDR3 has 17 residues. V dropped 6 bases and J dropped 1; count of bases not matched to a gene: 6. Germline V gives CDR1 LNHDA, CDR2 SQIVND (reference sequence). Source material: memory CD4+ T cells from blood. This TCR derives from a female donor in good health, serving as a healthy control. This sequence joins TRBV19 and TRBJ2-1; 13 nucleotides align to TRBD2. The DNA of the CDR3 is TGTGCCAGTAGCCCGCTGGGACTAGCGGGATCCTACAATGAGCAGTTCTTC. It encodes CASSPLGLAGSYNEQFF.